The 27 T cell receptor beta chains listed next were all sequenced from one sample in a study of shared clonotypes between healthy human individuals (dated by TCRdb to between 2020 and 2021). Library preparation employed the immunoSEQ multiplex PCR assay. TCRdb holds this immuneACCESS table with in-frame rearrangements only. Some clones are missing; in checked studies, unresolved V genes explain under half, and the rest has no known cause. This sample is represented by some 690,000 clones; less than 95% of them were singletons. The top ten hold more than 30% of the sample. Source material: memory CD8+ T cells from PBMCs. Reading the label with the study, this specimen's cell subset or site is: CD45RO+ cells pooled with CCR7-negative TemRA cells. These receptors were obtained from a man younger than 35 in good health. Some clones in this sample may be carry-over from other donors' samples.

DNA of the CDR3: TGTGCCAGTACCTCAATCCGGGACAGCAATCAGCCCCAGCATTTT. Amino acid sequence: CASTSIRDSNQPQHF. The gene calls are TRBV19 and TRBJ1-5; possibly TRBD1 for D (5 bases). Per the germline V gene, CDR1 is LNHDA and CDR2 is SQIVND (reference sequence). Trimming shortened V by 7 bases and J by 1 base, and 14 bases separated the two germline ends. The CDR3 has 15 residues.

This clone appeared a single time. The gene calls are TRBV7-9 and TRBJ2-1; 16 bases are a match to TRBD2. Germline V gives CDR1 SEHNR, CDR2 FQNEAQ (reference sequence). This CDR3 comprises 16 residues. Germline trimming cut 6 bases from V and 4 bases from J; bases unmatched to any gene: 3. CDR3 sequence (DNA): TGTGCCAGCAGGGGACTAGCGGGAGGGATTTACAATGAGCAGTTCTTC. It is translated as CASRGLAGGIYNEQFF.

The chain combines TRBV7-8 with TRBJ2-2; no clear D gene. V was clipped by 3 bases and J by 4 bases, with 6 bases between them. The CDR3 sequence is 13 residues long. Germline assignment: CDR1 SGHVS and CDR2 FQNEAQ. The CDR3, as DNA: TGTGCCAGCAGCTTGCTGATCACCGGGGAGCTGTTTTTT. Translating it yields CASSLLITGELFF.

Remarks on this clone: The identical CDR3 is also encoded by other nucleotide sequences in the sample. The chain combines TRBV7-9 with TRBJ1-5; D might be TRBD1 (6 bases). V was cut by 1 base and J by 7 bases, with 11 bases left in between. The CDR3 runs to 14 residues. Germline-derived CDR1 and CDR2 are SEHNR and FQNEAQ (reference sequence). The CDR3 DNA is TGTGCCAGCAGCTTAGGGGGGCCAGGACAGCCCCAGCATTTT. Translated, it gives CASSLGGPGQPQHF.

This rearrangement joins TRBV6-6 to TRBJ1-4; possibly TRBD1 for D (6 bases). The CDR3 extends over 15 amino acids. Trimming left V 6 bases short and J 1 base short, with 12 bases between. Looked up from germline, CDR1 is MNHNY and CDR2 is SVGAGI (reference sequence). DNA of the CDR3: TGTGCCAGCAGCGGTAGGACAGTAACTAATGAAAAACTGTTTTTT. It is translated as CASSGRTVTNEKLFF.

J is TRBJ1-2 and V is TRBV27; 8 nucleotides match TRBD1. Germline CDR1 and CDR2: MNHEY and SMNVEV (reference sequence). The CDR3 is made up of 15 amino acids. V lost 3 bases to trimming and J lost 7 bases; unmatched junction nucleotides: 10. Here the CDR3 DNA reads TGTGCCAGCAGTTTTGGGGCAGGGGGCGGGAGTGGCTACACCTTC. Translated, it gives CASSFGAGGGSGYTF.

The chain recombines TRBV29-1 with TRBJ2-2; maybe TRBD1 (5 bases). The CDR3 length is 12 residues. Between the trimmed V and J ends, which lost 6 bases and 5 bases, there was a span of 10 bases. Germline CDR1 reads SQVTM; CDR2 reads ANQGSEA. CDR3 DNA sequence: TGCAGCGTATCCTCAGGGACCGGGGAGCTGTTTTTT. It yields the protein CSVSSGTGELFF.

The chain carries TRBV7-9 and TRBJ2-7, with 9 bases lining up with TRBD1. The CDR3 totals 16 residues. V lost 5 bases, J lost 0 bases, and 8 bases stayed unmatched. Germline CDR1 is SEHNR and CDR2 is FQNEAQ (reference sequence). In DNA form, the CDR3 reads TGTGCCAGCAGCCAGCCACGGGACAGGGTCTCCTACGAGCAGTACTTC. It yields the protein CASSQPRDRVSYEQYF.

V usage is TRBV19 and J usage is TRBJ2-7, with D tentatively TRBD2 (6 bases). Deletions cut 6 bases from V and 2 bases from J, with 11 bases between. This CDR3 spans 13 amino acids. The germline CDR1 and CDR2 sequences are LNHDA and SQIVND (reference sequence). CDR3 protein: CASRGEAAYEQYF. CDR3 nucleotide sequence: TGTGCCAGTAGGGGGGAGGCCGCCTACGAGCAGTACTTC. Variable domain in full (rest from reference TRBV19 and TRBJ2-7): DGGITQSPKYLFRKEGQNVTLSCEQNLNHDAMYWYRQDPGQGLRLIYYSQIVNDFQKGDIAEGYSVSREKKESFPLTVTSAQKNPTAFYLCASRGEAAYEQYFGPGTRLTVT.

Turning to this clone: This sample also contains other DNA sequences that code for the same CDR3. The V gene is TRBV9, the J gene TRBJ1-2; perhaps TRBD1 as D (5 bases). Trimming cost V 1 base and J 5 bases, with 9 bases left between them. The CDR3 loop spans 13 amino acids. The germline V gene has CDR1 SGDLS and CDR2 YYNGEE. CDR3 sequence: CASSVQGGYGYTF. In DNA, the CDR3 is TGTGCCAGCAGCGTACAGGGTGGATATGGCTACACCTTC.

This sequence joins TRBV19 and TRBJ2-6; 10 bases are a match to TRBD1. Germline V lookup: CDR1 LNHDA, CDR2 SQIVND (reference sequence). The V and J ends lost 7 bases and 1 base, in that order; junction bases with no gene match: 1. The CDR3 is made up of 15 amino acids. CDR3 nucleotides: TGTGCCAGTAAGGACAGGGGGTCTGGGGCCAACGTCCTGACTTTC. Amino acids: CASKDRGSGANVLTF.

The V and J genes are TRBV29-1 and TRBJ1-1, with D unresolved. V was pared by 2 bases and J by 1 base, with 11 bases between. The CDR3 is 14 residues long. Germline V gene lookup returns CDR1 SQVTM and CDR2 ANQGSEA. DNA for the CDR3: TGCAGCGTTGAACGGAGGGTTCCGAACACTGAAGCTTTCTTT. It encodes CSVERRVPNTEAFF.

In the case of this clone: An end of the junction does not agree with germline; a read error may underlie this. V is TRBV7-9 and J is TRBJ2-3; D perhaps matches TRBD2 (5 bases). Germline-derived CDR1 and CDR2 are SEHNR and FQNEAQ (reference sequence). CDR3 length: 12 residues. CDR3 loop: CASSLGVSPRDF. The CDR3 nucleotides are TGTGCCAGCAGCTTAGGGGTCTCGCCGAGGGATTTT.

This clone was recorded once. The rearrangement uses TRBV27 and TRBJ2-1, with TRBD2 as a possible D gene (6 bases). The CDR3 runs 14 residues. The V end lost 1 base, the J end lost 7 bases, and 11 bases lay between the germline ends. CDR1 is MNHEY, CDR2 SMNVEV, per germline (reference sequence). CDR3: CASSLWGGENEQFF. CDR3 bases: TGTGCCAGCAGTTTATGGGGCGGGGAGAATGAGCAGTTCTTC.

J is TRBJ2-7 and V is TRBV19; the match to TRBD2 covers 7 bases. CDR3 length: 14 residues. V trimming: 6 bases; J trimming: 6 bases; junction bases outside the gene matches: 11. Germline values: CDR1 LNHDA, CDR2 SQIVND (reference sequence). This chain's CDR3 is CASSLVAGAGEQYF. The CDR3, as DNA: TGTGCCAGTAGCCTGGTGGCGGGAGCCGGCGAGCAGTACTTC.

The chain's CDR3 is CASSFFSREKLFF. The CDR3, as DNA: TGTGCCAGCAGTTTTTTCTCCAGGGAAAAACTGTTTTTT. V and J are TRBV28 and TRBJ1-4; D ambiguous. CDR3 length: 13 amino acids. Between the trimmed V and J ends, which lost 3 bases and 8 bases, there was a span of 10 bases. Per germline, CDR1 MDHEN and CDR2 SYDVKM. The full variable domain, its missing parts supplied by reference TRBV28 and TRBJ1-4, is DVKVTQSSRYLVKRTGEKVFLECVQDMDHENMFWYRQDPGLGLRLIYFSYDVKMKEKGDIPEGYSVSREKKERFSLILESASTNQTSMYLCASSFFSREKLFFGSGTQLSVL.

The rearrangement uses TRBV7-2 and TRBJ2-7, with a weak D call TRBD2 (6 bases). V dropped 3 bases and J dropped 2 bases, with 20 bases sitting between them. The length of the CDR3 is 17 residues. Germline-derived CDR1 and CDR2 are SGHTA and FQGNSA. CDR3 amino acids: CASSFIWRGRGTYEQYF. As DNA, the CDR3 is TGTGCCAGCAGCTTCATTTGGCGGGGCCGAGGGACCTACGAGCAGTACTTC.

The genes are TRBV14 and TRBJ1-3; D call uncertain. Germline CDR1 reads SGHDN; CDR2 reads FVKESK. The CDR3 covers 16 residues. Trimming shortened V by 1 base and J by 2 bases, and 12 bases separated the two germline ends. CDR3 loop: CASSQAYRRTGNTIYF. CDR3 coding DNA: TGTGCCAGCAGCCAAGCTTACCGACGTACTGGAAACACCATATATTTT.

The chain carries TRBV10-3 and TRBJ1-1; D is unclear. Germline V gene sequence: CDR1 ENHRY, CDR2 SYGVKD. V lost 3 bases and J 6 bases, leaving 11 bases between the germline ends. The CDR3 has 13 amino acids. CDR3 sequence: CAISDVGVPEAFF. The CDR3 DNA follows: TGTGCCATCAGTGACGTCGGCGTACCTGAAGCTTTCTTT.

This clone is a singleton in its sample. The CDR3 region is CASSQGQGGTEAFF. In DNA, the CDR3 is TGTGCCAGCAGCCAAGGACAGGGAGGGACTGAAGCTTTCTTT. The chain combines TRBV14 with TRBJ1-1; 7 nucleotides agree with TRBD1. The CDR3 spans 14 residues. In germline, CDR1 is SGHDN, CDR2 FVKESK. V shed 1 base and J 5 bases; nucleotides not matched to a gene: 4.

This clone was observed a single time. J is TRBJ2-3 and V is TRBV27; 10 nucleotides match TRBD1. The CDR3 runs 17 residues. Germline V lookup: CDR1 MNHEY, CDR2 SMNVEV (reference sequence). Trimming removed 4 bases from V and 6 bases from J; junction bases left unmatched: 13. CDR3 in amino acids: CASSSPGTGVGSDTQYF. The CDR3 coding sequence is TGTGCCAGCAGTTCACCGGGGACAGGGGTGGGGTCGGATACGCAGTATTTT.

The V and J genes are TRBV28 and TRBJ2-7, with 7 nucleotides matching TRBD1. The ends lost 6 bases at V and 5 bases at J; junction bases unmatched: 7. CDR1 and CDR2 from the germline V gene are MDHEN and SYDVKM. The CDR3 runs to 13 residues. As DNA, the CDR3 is TGTGCCAGCAGACCAACAGGGGTGCACGAGCAGTACTTC. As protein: CASRPTGVHEQYF.

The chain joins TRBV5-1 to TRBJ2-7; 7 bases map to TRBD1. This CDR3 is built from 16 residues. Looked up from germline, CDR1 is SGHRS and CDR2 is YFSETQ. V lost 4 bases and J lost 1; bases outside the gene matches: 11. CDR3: CASSTTGARGSYEQYF. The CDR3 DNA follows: TGCGCCAGCAGCACAACAGGGGCCCGAGGGTCCTACGAGCAGTACTTC. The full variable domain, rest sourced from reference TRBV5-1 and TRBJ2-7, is KAGVTQTPRYLIKTRGQQVTLSCSPISGHRSVSWYQQTPGQGLQFLFEYFSETQRNKGNFPGRFSGRQFSNSRSEMNVSTLELGDSALYLCASSTTGARGSYEQYFGPGTRLTVT.

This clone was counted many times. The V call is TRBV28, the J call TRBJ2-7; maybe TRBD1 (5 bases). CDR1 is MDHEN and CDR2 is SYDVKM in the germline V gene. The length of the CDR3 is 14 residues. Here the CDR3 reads CAARGSTGSYEQYF. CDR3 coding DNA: TGTGCAGCAAGGGGTTCCACCGGGTCCTACGAGCAGTACTTC. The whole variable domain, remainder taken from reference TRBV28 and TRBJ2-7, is DVKVTQSSRYLVKRTGEKVFLECVQDMDHENMFWYRQDPGLGLRLIYFSYDVKMKEKGDIPEGYSVSREKKERFSLILESASTNQTSMYLCAARGSTGSYEQYFGPGTRLTVT.

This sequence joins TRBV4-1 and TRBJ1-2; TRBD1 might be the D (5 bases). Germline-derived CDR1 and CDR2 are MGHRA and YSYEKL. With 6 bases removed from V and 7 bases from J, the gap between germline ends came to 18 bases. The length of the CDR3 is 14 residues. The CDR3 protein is CASRHVGADAGYTF. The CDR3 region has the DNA TGCGCCAGCAGGCATGTAGGGGCTGACGCTGGCTACACCTTC.

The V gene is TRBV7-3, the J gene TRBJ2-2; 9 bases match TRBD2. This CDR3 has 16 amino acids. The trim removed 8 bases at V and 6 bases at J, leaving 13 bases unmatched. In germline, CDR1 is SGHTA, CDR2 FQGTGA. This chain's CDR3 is CASAQWREGRSGELFF. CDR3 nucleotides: TGTGCCAGCGCCCAGTGGCGGGAGGGCCGATCCGGGGAGCTGTTTTTT. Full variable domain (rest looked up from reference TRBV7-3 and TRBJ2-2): GAGVSQTPSNKVTEKGKYVELRCDPISGHTALYWYRQSLGQGPEFLIYFQGTGAADDSGLPNDRFFAVRPEGSVSTLKIQRTERGDSAVYLCASAQWREGRSGELFFGEGSRLTVL.

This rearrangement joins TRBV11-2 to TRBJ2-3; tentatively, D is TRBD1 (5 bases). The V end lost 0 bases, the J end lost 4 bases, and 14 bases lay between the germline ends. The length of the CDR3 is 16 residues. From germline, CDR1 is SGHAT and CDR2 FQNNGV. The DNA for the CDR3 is TGTGCCAGCAGCTTAGAGAGGCTAACAGGTGCAGATACGCAGTATTTT. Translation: CASSLERLTGADTQYF. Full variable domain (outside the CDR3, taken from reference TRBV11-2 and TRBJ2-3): EAGVAQSPRYKIIEKRQSVAFWCNPISGHATLYWYQQILGQGPKLLIQFQNNGVVDDSQLPKDRFSAERLKGVDSTLKIQPAKLEDSAVYLCASSLERLTGADTQYFGPGTRLTVL.